Shown below are 8 T cell receptor beta chains from a single sample sequenced in a study of regulatory dendritic cells for organ transplantation. CFSE-labeled sorted T cells met regulatory or mature dendritic cells for approximately 5 days. TCRdb's table, derived via immunoSEQ multiplex PCR, lists solely in-frame clones and lacks some. The sample lists some 10,000 clones; 80% were seen once. The antigens for these receptors are not known. The sequenced sample consisted of memory CD4+ T cells from blood cultured with dendritic cells. Specified subset: CD45RO+ memory T cells. Receptors originate from a human donor in good health.

This rearrangement joins TRBV19 to TRBJ2-1; 9 bases fit TRBD1. Losses at the gene ends were 4 bases for V and 4 bases for J; bases not matched to a gene: 11. Germline V gives CDR1 LNHDA, CDR2 SQIVND (reference sequence). The CDR3 length is 17 residues. Written as DNA, the CDR3 is TGTGCCAGTAGTACGGACAGGGGCTTTGTATTATACAATGAGCAGTTCTTC. As protein: CASSTDRGFVLYNEQFF.

This clone was seen once. The chain couples TRBV4-3 to TRBJ2-2; D is perhaps TRBD1 (5 bases). V lost 3 bases and J lost 5, with 10 bases in between. Germline V gene lookup returns CDR1 LGHNA and CDR2 YSLEER. This CDR3 is built from 14 residues. The CDR3 coding sequence is TGCGCCAGCAGCCATGACAGATATACCGGGGAGCTGTTTTTT. It specifies CASSHDRYTGELFF.

In this sample, this clone turned up once. This CDR3 reads CASSLDPGNGEQYF. Here the CDR3 DNA reads TGCGCCAGCAGCCTGGACCCTGGGAATGGGGAGCAGTACTTC. V is TRBV5-1 and J is TRBJ2-7; D gene ambiguous. V was cut by 4 bases and J by 7 bases, with 18 bases left in between. This CDR3 contains 14 residues. CDR1 is SGHRS, CDR2 YFSETQ, per germline.

The genes are TRBV4-3 and TRBJ2-7; D gene unclear. The CDR3 runs 14 residues. The germline V and J ends were trimmed by 0 bases and 0 bases, with 6 bases remaining between them. Germline V lookup: CDR1 LGHNA, CDR2 YSLEER. CDR3: CASSQEASSYEQYF. For the CDR3, the DNA is TGCGCCAGCAGCCAAGAGGCCAGCTCCTACGAGCAGTACTTC.

This clone was picked up a small number of times. The chain links TRBV19 to TRBJ1-5; TRBD1 is a possible D gene (5 bases). Germline V gives CDR1 LNHDA, CDR2 SQIVND (reference sequence). V was cut by 1 base and J by 7 bases, with 14 bases left in between. The CDR3 sequence is 15 residues long. CDR3 coding DNA: TGTGCCAGTAGTATAGTGGGGCCACAGTCCCAGCCCCAGCATTTT. This gives the protein CASSIVGPQSQPQHF.

V and J are TRBV6-4 and TRBJ2-5, with 15 bases that match TRBD2. CDR1 and CDR2 from the germline V gene are MRHNA and SNTAGT. This CDR3 is 16 amino acids long. V shed 2 bases, J shed 4 bases, and the junction held 2 bases outside the gene matches. The chain's CDR3 is CASSDRGLAGGETQYF. The CDR3 DNA follows: TGTGCCAGCAGTGACCGGGGACTAGCGGGAGGAGAGACCCAGTACTTC.

J is TRBJ2-4 and V is TRBV6-1; D is uncertain. The V gene lost 6 bases and the J gene lost 1 base, with 13 bases spanning the gap. CDR1 and CDR2 (germline): MNHNS, SASEGT. The CDR3 contains 15 residues. The CDR3 here is CASRVERAAKNIQYF. The CDR3, as DNA: TGTGCCAGCAGGGTCGAAAGGGCCGCCAAAAACATTCAGTACTTC.

The V call is TRBV7-8, the J call TRBJ1-2; maybe TRBD1 (5 bases). The length of the CDR3 is 13 residues. CDR1 and CDR2 from the germline V gene are SGHVS and FQNEAQ. The V and J ends lost 2 bases and 4 bases respectively, with 8 bases between them. CDR3 DNA: TGTGCCAGCAGCTTATTTAGGGGCTATGGCTACACCTTC. Translating it yields CASSLFRGYGYTF.